Listed below are T cell receptor beta chains from one sample, sequenced in a study of T cell responses to AZD1222 COVID-19 vaccine. Some clones are missing from TCRdb's copy, which holds only in-frame ones; the method was immunoSEQ multiplex PCR. The sample yields 89,000 or so clones, 75% to 95% seen once. The input for sequencing was peripheral blood, taken 28 days after the second AZD1222 dose. Source of these receptors: an adult who received the AZD1222 COVID-19 vaccine. Each CDR3 is given with its conserved first and last residue. D genes are given only for firm matches. Size tells how often a clone was seen (once, few, many) or the class of an expanded clone, and some rows leave it out.

clone_size	v_call	j_call	d_call	cdr3_aa	cdr3_nt
NA	TRBV30	TRBJ1-6	NA	CAWSSTTDSPLHF	TGTGCCTGGAGTTCAACAACTGATTCACCCCTCCACTTT
NA	TRBV5-6	TRBJ2-7	TRBD1	CASSLPTGTGAYEQYF	TGTGCCAGCAGCTTGCCTACCGGGACAGGCGCGTACGAGCAGTACTTC
NA	TRBV5-5	TRBJ2-5	NA	CASSLAIGKEYF	TGTGCCAGCAGCTTGGCCATCGGGAAGGAGTACTTC
NA	TRBV5-4	TRBJ1-4	NA	CASSLGPNEKLFF	TGTGCCAGCAGCTTGGGACCTAATGAAAAACTGTTTTTT
NA	TRBV19	TRBJ2-1	NA	CASTQEGRRRNEQFF	TGTGCCAGTACCCAGGAGGGCAGACGGCGCAATGAGCAGTTCTTC
NA	TRBV18	TRBJ1-5	NA	CASSPQQDQPQHF	TGTGCCAGCTCACCCCAGCAGGATCAGCCCCAGCATTTT
NA	TRBV3-1/TRBV3-2	TRBJ2-7	TRBD2	CASSQAGLAEAYEQYF	TGTGCCAGCAGCCAAGCGGGACTAGCGGAGGCCTACGAGCAGTACTTC
NA	TRBV5-1	TRBJ2-7	NA	CASSLATGYEQYF	TGCGCCAGCAGCTTGGCGACAGGCTACGAGCAGTACTTC
few	TRBV6-4	TRBJ2-3	TRBD2	CASSDSSGADTQYF	TGTGCCAGCAGTGACTCTAGCGGGGCAGATACGCAGTATTTT
NA	TRBV7-3	TRBJ2-1	NA	CASSYGNNEQFF	TGTGCCAGCAGCTACGGGAACAATGAGCAGTTCTTC
NA	TRBV7-7	TRBJ1-2	TRBD1	CASSPDRFGGYTF	TGTGCTAGCAGCCCGGACAGGTTCGGTGGCTACACCTTC
NA	TRBV19	TRBJ1-2	NA	CASSTGTLMRGGYTF	TGTGCCAGTAGTACTGGAACTCTGATGCGGGGTGGCTACACCTTC
once	TRBV15	TRBJ1-5	NA	CATSPGLGSRQPQHF	TGTGCCACCAGCCCAGGGTTAGGGTCTAGGCAGCCCCAGCATTTT
NA	TRBV28	TRBJ1-3	NA	CASSSTGSSGNTIYF	TGTGCCAGCAGTTCAACAGGGAGCTCTGGAAACACCATATATTTT
NA	TRBV18	TRBJ1-1	NA	CASSPYRDTEAFF	TGTGCCAGCTCACCCTACAGGGACACTGAAGCTTTCTTT
NA	TRBV7-3	TRBJ1-6	NA	CASSLKVGNSPLHF	TGTGCCAGCAGTTTAAAAGTCGGTAATTCACCCCTCCACTTT
NA	TRBV5-8	TRBJ1-1	NA	CASSRGQMNTEAFF	TGTGCCAGCAGCCGAGGACAGATGAACACTGAAGCTTTCTTT
NA	TRBV9	TRBJ1-2	NA	CASSVAGGVNYGYTF	TGTGCCAGCAGCGTAGCGGGAGGGGTAAACTATGGCTACACCTTC
NA	TRBV3-1/TRBV3-2	TRBJ2-2	NA	CASSQQAQFRGLNTGELFF	TGTGCCAGCAGCCAGCAGGCTCAATTTAGGGGGTTGAACACCGGGGAGCTGTTTTTT
NA	TRBV2	TRBJ1-2	NA	CASSELGRVENGYTF	TGTGCCAGCAGTGAATTGGGGCGGGTCGAGAATGGCTACACCTTC
NA	TRBV30	TRBJ1-4	NA	CAWSPEFGEKLFF	TGTGCCTGGAGTCCTGAGTTCGGTGAAAAACTGTTTTTT
NA	TRBV11-2	TRBJ1-1	NA	CASSTRMGGDTEAFF	TGTGCCAGCAGCACCCGAATGGGGGGGGACACTGAAGCTTTCTTT
NA	TRBV10-1	TRBJ1-1	NA	CASSGQKNTEAFF	TGCGCCAGCAGTGGACAGAAGAACACTGAAGCTTTCTTT
NA	TRBV14	TRBJ1-2	TRBD1	CASSQAGTGGFGYTF	TGTGCCAGCAGCCAAGCCGGGACAGGGGGATTTGGCTACACCTTC
NA	TRBV3-1/TRBV3-2	TRBJ1-1	NA	CASSPKLVGQRMNTEAFF	TGTGCCAGCAGCCCAAAACTAGTTGGACAGCGAATGAACACTGAAGCTTTCTTT
once	TRBV9	TRBJ1-1	TRBD1	CASSVALSQQGDRDTEAFF	TGTGCCAGCAGCGTAGCGTTGAGCCAACAGGGGGATAGGGACACTGAAGCTTTCTTT
NA	TRBV29-1	TRBJ2-7	NA	CSVNPTGFNEQYF	TGCAGCGTTAACCCGACAGGTTTTAACGAGCAGTACTTC
NA	TRBV10-3	TRBJ2-7	TRBD2	CAISDGSSSGRYNEQYF	TGTGCCATCAGTGATGGGTCGAGTAGCGGGAGGTATAACGAGCAGTACTTC
NA	TRBV12-5	TRBJ1-1	NA	CASGLGRVEAFF	TGTGCTAGTGGTTTGGGCAGGGTGGAAGCTTTCTTT
NA	TRBV15	TRBJ2-1	NA	CATSRTASRNEQFF	TGTGCCACCAGCAGGACAGCCAGTAGGAATGAGCAGTTCTTC
NA	TRBV6-5	TRBJ2-7	NA	CASSYRNSPYSYEQYF	TGTGCCAGCAGTTACCGAAACAGTCCTTACTCCTACGAGCAGTACTTC